The 5 T cell receptor beta chains reported below all come from one sample, sequenced in a study of blood T cell repertoires in COVID-19. Generated by immunoSEQ multiplex PCR, the TCRdb table keeps only in-frame clones and is missing some. The repertoire holds 170,000 or so clones, 80% seen once, with around 7% in the top ten. Material: peripheral blood. These receptors were obtained from a man aged 65 to 85 with active or convalescent COVID-19.

This chain joins TRBV21-1 and TRBJ2-2; TRBD2 is taken as the D call from the table, unchecked against the DNA. TRBV21-1 counts as a pseudogene. The CDR3 sequence is 18 residues long. This CDR3 is CASSTAGATMKETGELFF. The CDR3 coding sequence is TGTGCCAGCAGCACAGCGGGTGCCACCATGAAGGAGACCGGGGAGCTGTTTTTT.

This chain connects TRBV19 to TRBJ1-1; 8 positions agree with TRBD1. The CDR3 is made up of 13 amino acids. Trimming cost V 5 bases and J 5 bases; bases outside gene matches: 4. Germline-derived CDR1 and CDR2 are LNHDA and SQIVND (reference sequence). The DNA of the CDR3 is TGTGCCAGTAGTCTACGGACAGGGACTGAAGCTTTCTTT. Protein sequence: CASSLRTGTEAFF.

Details on this clone: Other DNA sequences within the sample encode an identical CDR3. CDR3 in DNA: TGTGCCTGGAGTGGTGGTGGGAGTCAGCCCCAGCATTTT. Amino acids: CAWSGGGSQPQHF. The chain has TRBV30 and TRBJ1-5; D unclear. Germline CDR1 GTSNPN, CDR2 SVGIG (reference sequence). V lost 1 base and J lost 6, with 10 bases in between. The length of the CDR3 is 13 residues.

This chain uses TRBV5-4 with TRBJ2-5; D perhaps matches TRBD2 (5 bases). V lost 2 bases and J lost 5, with 16 bases in between. The germline gives CDR1 SGHNT, CDR2 YYREEE (reference sequence). The CDR3 is 15 amino acids. DNA of the CDR3: TGTGCCAGCAGCTTAATGGGAAGGTGGGAGGAGACCCAGTACTTC. As protein: CASSLMGRWEETQYF.

The chain uses TRBV28 and TRBJ2-2; a weak D match, TRBD2 (6 bases). The CDR3 loop spans 14 amino acids. Trimming shortened V by 6 bases and J by 4 bases, and 12 bases separated the two germline ends. Germline V gives CDR1 MDHEN, CDR2 SYDVKM. The CDR3 DNA reads as TGTGCCAGCAGCGGGACTTGGGGCACCGGGGAGCTGTTTTTT. Amino acids: CASSGTWGTGELFF.